This TCR beta chain was sequenced during a study of blood T cell repertoires in COVID-19. Measured with immunoSEQ multiplex PCR; TCRdb has only the in-frame clones, and not every one. Of 250,000 to 300,000 clones listed, around 80% are singletons. V gave up 9 bases and J gave up 8 bases, with 19 bases separating them. The CDR3 runs to 13 residues. From germline, CDR1 is LGHDT and CDR2 YNNKEL (reference sequence). Across roughly 25 US areas, participants ranged in age from about 18 to 100 years. This receptor was taken from a man aged 30-40 years with acute COVID-19. The chain is built from TRBV3-1 (or the pseudogene TRBV3-2) and TRBJ1-1; D is perhaps TRBD1 (5 bases). The sequenced sample was PBMCs or T cells enriched from blood (not recorded which). Here the CDR3 DNA reads TGTGCCAGTTCGACAGCCAACGGTGGGGAAGCTTTCTTT. This encodes CASSTANGGEAFF.